The source of this T cell receptor beta chain is a study of post-analysis software for immune sequencing data. Study at large: Multiple sclerosis in the patients followed relapsing-remitting, secondary progressive and progressive-relapsing courses.

A remark on this clonotype: Antigen: not known.

Unique molecular identifiers were carried by the TCR beta cDNA libraries. T cells numbering roughly 1 to 10 million yielded roughly 0.5 million cDNA molecules. TCRdb fed the PCR reads into MiXCR, producing one record per CDR3 protein. Of roughly 800,000 distinct CDR3 sequences in the sample, roughly 46% are singletons; the top ten hold roughly 4.9%. Study results and caveats: Multiple sclerosis patients showed significantly lower normalized Chao1 diversity than controls did. In patients, TRBV5-6, TRBV5-1 and TRBV20-1 belonged to four or five TRBV segments found more frequently than in controls. Strong same-batch co-clustering of samples appeared with F measure clustering.

Germline values: CDR1 DFQATT, CDR2 SNEGSKA (reference sequence). The CDR3 runs 13 residues. V trimming: 5 bases; J trimming: 0 bases; junction bases outside the gene matches: 3. Sequenced input: blood. V gene TRBV20-1 combines with J gene TRBJ1-1, with TRBD1 matching over 7 bases. The TCR originated in a girl under 18 with multiple sclerosis. CDR3 region: CSASGQMNTEAFF. As DNA, the CDR3 is TGCAGTGCTTCGGGACAGATGAACACTGAAGCTTTCTTT.